The present T cell receptor beta chain was sequenced within a study of lymphopenia after photon versus proton radiotherapy. Only in-frame clones appear in the TCRdb table, and some are missing; sequencing was by immunoSEQ multiplex PCR. Of 77,000 or so clones listed, about 83% are singletons. Whole-study results and caveats: Only patients who died were analyzed for survival; proton advantage is unproven. Proton therapy kept repertoires fairly stable, unlike photons, which gained effector/memory cells.

For this clone: No antigen is known for it.

This CDR3 is built from 14 residues. In germline, CDR1 is SGHVS, CDR2 FQNEAQ. V was clipped by 3 bases and J by 0 bases, with 8 bases between them. The TCR was taken from a man in his fifties or sixties with pancreatic cancer. The sequenced sample was peripheral blood, obtained from a patient treated with proton-based radiotherapy. V is TRBV7-8 and J is TRBJ1-1; D remains unclear. CDR3 region: CASSFSWVNTEAFF. CDR3 nucleotides: TGTGCCAGCAGCTTTTCATGGGTGAACACTGAAGCTTTCTTT.